Presented here are 15 T cell receptor beta chains from one specimen sequenced in a study of control samples from healthy donors and cancer patients. Profiled with immunoSEQ multiplex PCR; TCRdb holds only in-frame clones, not every one. The table lists 130,000 or so clones, approximately 92% of them singletons. Material for sequencing was blood. The receptor set was obtained from a man between 18 and 29 years old in good health.

This chain connects TRBV29-1 to TRBJ1-5; D is ambiguous. V lost 6 bases and J lost 3, with 12 bases in between. Germline V CDR1 and CDR2: SQVTM, ANQGSEA. The CDR3 covers 13 residues. For the CDR3, the DNA is TGCAGCGTAGCCGAAAGGCTCAATCAGCCCCAGCATTTT. This encodes CSVAERLNQPQHF.

V gene TRBV9 combines with J gene TRBJ2-7; D tentatively reads TRBD1 or TRBD2 (6 bases each). The V end was cut by 3 bases, the J end by 3 bases, with 16 bases between. Germline values: CDR1 SGDLS, CDR2 YYNGEE. CDR3 length equals 15 residues. CDR3 DNA: TGTGCCAGCAGCGCTGGGGGGCAGGGGTTCTACGAGCAGTACTTC. It is translated as CASSAGGQGFYEQYF.

The CDR3 sequence is CASSYDRYAGNTIYF. DNA for the CDR3: TGTGCCAGCAGCTACGACAGATACGCTGGAAACACCATATATTTT. The rearrangement joins TRBV7-2 to TRBJ1-3, with D tentatively TRBD1 (5 bases). The V gene's germline CDR1 is SGHTA and CDR2 FQGNSA. V lost 4 bases and J lost 2, with 12 bases in between. The CDR3 length is 15 residues.

The chain joins TRBV3-1 (or the pseudogene TRBV3-2) to TRBJ1-1; no definite D call. The CDR3 loop spans 13 amino acids. Germline CDR1 and CDR2: LGHDT and YNNKEL (reference sequence). Trimming stripped 2 bases from V and 5 bases from J, with 9 bases between. CDR3 in amino acids: CASSQSLRTEAFF. The DNA of the CDR3 is TGTGCCAGCAGCCAATCCCTGCGGACTGAAGCTTTCTTT.

The J gene is TRBJ2-3, the V gene TRBV9; 12 bases align to TRBD2. The CDR3 has 15 amino acids. Losses at the gene ends were 4 bases for V and 4 bases for J; bases not matched to a gene: 4. Per germline, CDR1 SGDLS and CDR2 YYNGEE. In nucleotides, the CDR3 is TGTGCCAGCAGCCCGGGACTAGCGGGTGCAGATACGCAGTATTTT. The encoded protein is CASSPGLAGADTQYF. Variable domain in full (rest from reference TRBV9 and TRBJ2-3): DSGVTQTPKHLITATGQRVTLRCSPRSGDLSVYWYQQSLDQGLQFLIQYYNGEERAKGNILERFSAQQFPDLHSELNLSSLELGDSALYFCASSPGLAGADTQYFGPGTRLTVL.

J is TRBJ2-1 and V is TRBV18, with D possibly matching TRBD2 (6 bases). Per germline, CDR1 KGHSH and CDR2 LQKENI. Trimming cost V 3 bases and J 9 bases, with 6 bases left between them. The length of the CDR3 is 11 residues. Here the CDR3 reads CASSPEGEQFF. The DNA of the CDR3 is TGTGCCAGCTCACCGGAGGGTGAGCAGTTCTTC. Full variable domain (remainder filled in from reference TRBV18 and TRBJ2-1): NAGVMQNPRHLVRRRGQEARLRCSPMKGHSHVYWYRQLPEEGLKFMVYLQKENIIDESGMPKERFSAEFPKEGPSILRIQQVVRGDSAAYFCASSPEGEQFFGPGTRLTVL.

V gene TRBV6-1 combines with J gene TRBJ2-5; unclear D gene. The CDR3 contains 13 residues. The germline V gene has CDR1 MNHNS and CDR2 SASEGT. V was cut by 8 bases and J by 3 bases, with 13 bases left in between. The CDR3: CASCATLKETQYF. CDR3 sequence (DNA): TGTGCCAGCTGTGCTACCTTAAAAGAGACCCAGTACTTC.

This clone was observed a single time. The chain couples TRBV2 to TRBJ1-2; D not resolved. V lost 4 bases to trimming and J lost 4 bases, with 16 bases between them. The CDR3 is 15 residues long. The V gene's germline CDR1 is SNHLY and CDR2 FYNNEI. CDR3 sequence reads: CASSGTSTEGYGYTF. The CDR3 nucleotides are TGTGCCAGCAGTGGAACTTCGACCGAGGGCTATGGCTACACCTTC.

V usage is TRBV10-3 and J usage is TRBJ2-2; D remains ambiguous. Germline V gene lookup returns CDR1 ENHRY and CDR2 SYGVKD. The CDR3 runs to 12 residues. The V end was cut by 4 bases, the J end by 3 bases, with 3 bases between. The CDR3 sequence is CAISGDTGELFF. The CDR3 region has the DNA TGTGCCATCAGTGGGGACACCGGGGAGCTGTTTTTT.

CDR3 nucleotides: TGTGCCAGCAGCTTAGAGGTAGCGGAATCCTACAATGAGCAGTTCTTC. Translation: CASSLEVAESYNEQFF. This rearrangement joins TRBV7-6 to TRBJ2-1, with a tentative D call TRBD2 (6 bases). The CDR3 runs to 16 residues. From germline, CDR1 is SGHVS and CDR2 FNYEAQ. V was pared by 1 base and J by 1 base, with 11 bases between.

This clone was seen only a few times. The rearrangement joins TRBV6-2 or TRBV6-3 to TRBJ1-4; possibly TRBD1 for D (5 bases). There are 14 residues in the CDR3. The germline V gene has CDR1 MNHEY and CDR2 SVGEGT. V lost 5 bases and J lost 1, with 8 bases in between. The CDR3 here is CASSNRKTNEKLFF. In DNA form, the CDR3 reads TGTGCCAGCAGTAACAGGAAAACTAATGAAAAACTGTTTTTT.

This rearrangement joins TRBV5-4 to TRBJ1-6, with a weak D call TRBD1 (6 bases). The germline V gene has CDR1 SGHNT and CDR2 YYREEE (reference sequence). V was clipped by 2 bases and J by 7 bases, with 13 bases between them. The CDR3 contains 15 residues. The CDR3 here is CASSFRGAGNSPLHF. The CDR3 DNA sequence: TGTGCCAGCAGCTTCAGGGGCGCCGGGAATTCACCCCTCCACTTT.

The chain is built from TRBV3-1 (or the pseudogene TRBV3-2) and TRBJ2-5; tentative D call: TRBD1 (7 bases). The length of the CDR3 is 14 residues. Trimming took off 4 bases at V and 2 bases at J, with 11 bases between the two ends. Germline values: CDR1 LGHDT, CDR2 YNNKEL (reference sequence). The CDR3 nucleotides are TGTGCCAGCAGCCGGAGGGGGCCTCAAGAGACCCAGTACTTC. It is translated as CASSRRGPQETQYF.

The chain employs TRBV6-5 and TRBJ2-2; 7 nucleotides agree with TRBD1. The CDR3 is 15 amino acids. V was clipped by 8 bases and J by 0 bases; unmatched bases: 6. CDR1 and CDR2 from the germline V gene are MNHEY and SVGAGI. The DNA of the CDR3 is TGTGCCAGCCGACAAGGGACAGCGAACACCGGGGAGCTGTTTTTT. It specifies CASRQGTANTGELFF.

The chain uses TRBV7-7 and TRBJ2-7; D possibly matches TRBD1 or TRBD2 (6 bases each). Germline V gene data show CDR1 as SSHAT and CDR2 as FNYEAQ (reference sequence). The CDR3 sequence is 15 residues long. Trimming left V 3 bases short and J 3 bases short, with 15 bases between. The CDR3 DNA reads TGTGCCAGCAGCTTGGCCCACGGGGGACACTACGAGCAGTACTTC. Translated: CASSLAHGGHYEQYF.